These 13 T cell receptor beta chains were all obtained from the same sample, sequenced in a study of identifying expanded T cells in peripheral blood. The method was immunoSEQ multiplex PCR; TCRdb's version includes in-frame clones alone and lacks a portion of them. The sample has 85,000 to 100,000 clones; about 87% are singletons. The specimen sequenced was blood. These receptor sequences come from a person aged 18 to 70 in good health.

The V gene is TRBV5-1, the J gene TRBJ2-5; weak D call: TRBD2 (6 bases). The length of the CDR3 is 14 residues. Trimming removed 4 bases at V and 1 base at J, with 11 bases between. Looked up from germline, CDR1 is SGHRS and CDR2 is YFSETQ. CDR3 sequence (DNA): TGCGCCAGCAGCCTAACCGGGGGCCAAGAGACCCAGTACTTC. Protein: CASSLTGGQETQYF.

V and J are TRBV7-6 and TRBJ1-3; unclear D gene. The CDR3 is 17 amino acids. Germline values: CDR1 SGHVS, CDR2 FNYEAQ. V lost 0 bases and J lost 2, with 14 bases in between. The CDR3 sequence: CASSLASALSTGNTIYF. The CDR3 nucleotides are TGTGCCAGCAGCTTAGCTTCAGCCCTATCTACTGGAAACACCATATATTTT. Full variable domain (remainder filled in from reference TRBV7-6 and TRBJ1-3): GAGVSQSPRYKVTKRGQDVALRCDPISGHVSLYWYRQALGQGPEFLTYFNYEAQQDKSGLPNDRFSAERPEGSISTLTIQRTEQRDSAMYRCASSLASALSTGNTIYFGEGSWLTVV.

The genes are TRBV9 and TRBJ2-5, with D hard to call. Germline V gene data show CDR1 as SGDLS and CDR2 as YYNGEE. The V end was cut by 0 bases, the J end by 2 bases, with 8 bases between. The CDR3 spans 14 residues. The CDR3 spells CASSVAVSQETQYF. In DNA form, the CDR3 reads TGTGCCAGCAGCGTAGCTGTGAGTCAAGAGACCCAGTACTTC.

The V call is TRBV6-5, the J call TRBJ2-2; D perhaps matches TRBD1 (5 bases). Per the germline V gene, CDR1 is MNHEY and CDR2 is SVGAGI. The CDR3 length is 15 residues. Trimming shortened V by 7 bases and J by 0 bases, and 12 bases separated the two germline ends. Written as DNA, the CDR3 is TGTGCCAGCACTAGGGGTTCGGCGAACACCGGGGAGCTGTTTTTT. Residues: CASTRGSANTGELFF.

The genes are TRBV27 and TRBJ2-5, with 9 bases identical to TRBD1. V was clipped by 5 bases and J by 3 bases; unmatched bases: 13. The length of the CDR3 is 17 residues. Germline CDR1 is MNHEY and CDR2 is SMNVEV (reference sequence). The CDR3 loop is CASSAIRTGAVKETQYF. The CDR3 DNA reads TGTGCCAGCAGTGCGATTCGGACAGGGGCCGTTAAAGAGACCCAGTACTTC.

CDR3 sequence reads: CASSLTPLYEQYF. CDR3 DNA: TGTGCCAGCAGCCTCACTCCCTTATACGAGCAGTACTTC. This chain joins TRBV6-5 and TRBJ2-7, with D unresolved. Per the germline V gene, CDR1 is MNHEY and CDR2 is SVGAGI. The CDR3 consists of 13 residues. V dropped 6 bases and J dropped 4 bases, with 13 bases sitting between them.

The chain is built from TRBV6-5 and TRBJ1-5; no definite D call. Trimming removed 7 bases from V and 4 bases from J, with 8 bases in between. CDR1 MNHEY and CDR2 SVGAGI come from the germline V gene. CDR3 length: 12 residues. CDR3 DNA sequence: TGTGCCAGCATGGATAAGAATCAGCCCCAGCATTTT. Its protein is CASMDKNQPQHF.

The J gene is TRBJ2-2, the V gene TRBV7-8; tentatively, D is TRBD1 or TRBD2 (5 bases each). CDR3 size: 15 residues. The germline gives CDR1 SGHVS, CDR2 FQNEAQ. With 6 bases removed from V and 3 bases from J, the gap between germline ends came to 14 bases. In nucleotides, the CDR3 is TGTGCCAGCAGGCCGGGACCCGGCGACACCGGGGAGCTGTTTTTT. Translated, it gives CASRPGPGDTGELFF.

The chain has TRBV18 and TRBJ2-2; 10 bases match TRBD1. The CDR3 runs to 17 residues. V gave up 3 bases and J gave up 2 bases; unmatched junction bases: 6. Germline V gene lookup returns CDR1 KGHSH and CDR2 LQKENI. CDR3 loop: CASSPPGQGLNTGELFF. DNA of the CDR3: TGTGCCAGCTCACCCCCGGGACAGGGGCTCAACACCGGGGAGCTGTTTTTT.

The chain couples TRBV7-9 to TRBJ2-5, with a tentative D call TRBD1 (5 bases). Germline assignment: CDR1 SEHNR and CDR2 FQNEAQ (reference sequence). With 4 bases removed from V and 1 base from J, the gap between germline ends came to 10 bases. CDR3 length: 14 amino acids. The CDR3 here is CASSYLDSQETQYF. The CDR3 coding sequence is TGTGCCAGCAGCTATCTTGACAGCCAAGAGACCCAGTACTTC.

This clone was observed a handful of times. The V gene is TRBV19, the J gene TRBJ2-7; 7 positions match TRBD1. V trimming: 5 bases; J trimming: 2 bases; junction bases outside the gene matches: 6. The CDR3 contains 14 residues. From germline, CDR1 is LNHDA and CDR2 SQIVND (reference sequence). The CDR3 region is CASSSWDRPYEQYF. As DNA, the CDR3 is TGTGCCAGTAGTTCATGGGACAGACCCTACGAGCAGTACTTC.

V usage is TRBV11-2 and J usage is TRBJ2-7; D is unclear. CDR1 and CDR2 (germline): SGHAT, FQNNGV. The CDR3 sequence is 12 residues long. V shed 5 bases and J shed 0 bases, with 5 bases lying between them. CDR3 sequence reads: CASSPSSYEQYF. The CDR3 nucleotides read TGTGCCAGCAGCCCGAGCTCCTACGAGCAGTACTTC.

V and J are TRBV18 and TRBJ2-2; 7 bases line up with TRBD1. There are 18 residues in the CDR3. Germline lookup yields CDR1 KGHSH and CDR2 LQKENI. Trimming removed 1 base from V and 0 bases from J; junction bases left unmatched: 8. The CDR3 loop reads CASSPLARQGSNTGELFF. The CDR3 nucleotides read TGTGCCAGCTCACCACTCGCTCGACAGGGTTCGAACACCGGGGAGCTGTTTTTT.